This note documents a single T cell receptor beta chain sequence. The specificity of this receptor is unknown. No quality values exist for individual bases; no much larger clone is one base distant. The cysteine opens and the phenylalanine closes a CDR3 of 13 amino acids. Only CDR3 DNA is held: 39 bases, read in frame from base 1. Based on the germline V gene, the CDR1 and CDR2 sequences are SGHTA and FQGTGA. After removal of 5 bases from V and 4 bases from J, the junction retains 2 bases not matched to a gene. This specimen comes from a study of cytomegalovirus exposure and HLA in healthy donors (dated by TCRdb to 2015 to 2018). For the study in its entirety: According to a later analysis, one platform produced both the 100 to 150 validation repertoires and the 666 repertoires of the first cohort. Along with the roughly 670-subject first cohort, a separate validation cohort of over 90 different subjects was used. To predict cytomegalovirus infection status, the study combined high-throughput TCR immunosequencing, statistical association of individual TCRs with disease status, and machine learning. The study aimed to test whether cataloging public T cell receptors could reveal signatures of past pathogen exposure. Study-wide findings and limitations: In both the original and validation cohorts, the classifier was reported to diagnose cytomegalovirus status with high specificity and sensitivity. Across donors, most TCR sequences were observed very rarely, whereas some public TCRs were present in many individuals. A later analysis had no HLA typing for the validation cohort, so co-occurrence there was scored across all 120 or so repertoires. It was suggested by the authors that the approach could potentially be generalized to other disease states and immunological phenotypes. A later analysis found that TCRs clustered in the first cohort also tended to co-occur in the 120 validation repertoires, with approximately 94% of cluster scores above 0. The study listed 150 to 200 TCR beta chains as associated with cytomegalovirus. Three of the identified cytomegalovirus-associated TCR beta chains were confirmed in vitro to be specific for cytomegalovirus antigens.

Donors formed part of the validation cohort, which comprised 120 subjects and was distinct from the first cohort of under 850 subjects. The library was built by means of the immunoSEQ multiplex PCR assay. Concerning the study's data processing: A statistical classification framework was developed to diagnose cytomegalovirus status using the catalog of TCR beta chain sequences. Sourced from immuneACCESS, this table was stored by TCRdb with only in-frame sequences that have V and J called. A share of the clones is absent; for the studies checked, an unresolved V gene accounts for under half, and the remainder has no known explanation. V, J and clone size are taken as reported in that table, and D and trimming were inferred from the DNA itself. Present in this sample are 200,000 or so clones, more than 75% of which were seen just once. The ten largest account for roughly 7% of the sample.

The sequence is built from TRBV7-3 and TRBJ1-2; the central 9 bases match TRBD1. The sequencing input was PBMCs. The TCR originated in a man between 18 and 35 years old in good health and CMV-seropositive. The encoded CDR3 is CASSMTGGYGYTF. Read as DNA, the sequence is TGTGCCAGCAGCATGACAGGGGGCTATGGCTACACCTTC.